This T cell receptor (beta chain) was recovered during a study of blood T cell repertoires in COVID-19. Produced via immunoSEQ multiplex PCR; TCRdb's table is partial and in-frame only. This sample has about 35,000 clones, with approximately 83% found just once. Material: peripheral blood. The sequence was obtained from a man aged 50-60 years with acute or convalescent COVID-19.

Written as DNA, the CDR3 is TGTGCCAGCAGCCCCGACAGTATCGACACAGATACGCAGTATTTT. It encodes CASSPDSIDTDTQYF. V gene TRBV16 combines with J gene TRBJ2-3; D may be TRBD1 (5 bases). Germline V gives CDR1 KGHSY, CDR2 FQNENV. Trimming pared 4 bases from V and 2 bases from J, leaving 13 bases between. The CDR3 runs 15 residues.